This entry features one TCR beta chain sequence. What it binds is not known. The junction shows a germline mismatch at one end, possibly a read error. Data came from immunoSEQ multiplex PCR; TCRdb stores just in-frame clones and leaves some out. The table shows about 330,000 clones, with 75% to 90% occurring only once. These data are taken from a study of cytomegalovirus exposure and HLA in healthy donors. Overall study results and limits: As was reported, the classifier diagnosed cytomegalovirus status with high specificity and sensitivity. Cytomegalovirus association was listed for about 170 TCR beta chains.

The CDR3 extends over 14 amino acids. Germline lookup yields CDR1 SGHTA and CDR2 FQGNSA. The V and J genes are TRBV7-2 and TRBJ2-5, with 11 bases that match TRBD2. The receptor was isolated from a woman aged 18-30 years in good health and CMV-seronegative. The sequenced material came from PBMCs. The CDR3, as DNA: TGTGCCAGCAGCATAGCGGGAGGGGAAGAGACCCAGTACTTC. Protein product: CASSIAGGEETQYF. The full variable domain, with the rest looked up from reference TRBV7-2 and TRBJ2-5, is GAGVSQSPSNKVTEKGKDVELRCDPISGHTALYWYRQSLGQGLEFLIYFQGNSAPDKSGLPSDRFSAERTGGSVSTLTIQRTQQEDSAVYLCASSIAGGEETQYFGPGTRLLVL.